A single TCR beta chain is shown here with its context. The antigen remains undetermined. Libraries were made from TCR beta cDNA, and they carried unique molecular identifiers. MiXCR, applied by TCRdb to the PCR reads, yields one record per CDR3 protein. Altogether about 770,000 distinct CDR3 sequences are present, about half being singletons, with the ten largest covering 4.9%. This sample is part of a study of post-analysis software for immune sequencing data. Study details: Relapsing-remitting, secondary progressive and progressive-relapsing forms of multiple sclerosis all featured among disease courses.

Study-level results: Those with multiple sclerosis, the patient group, showed significantly lower normalized Chao1 diversity than controls. When patients were compared with controls, four to six TRBV segments were more frequent, TRBV5-6, TRBV5-1 and TRBV20-1 among them.

Germline-derived CDR1 and CDR2 are MNHEY and SMNVEV (reference sequence). The CDR3 consists of 15 residues. The V and J ends lost 2 bases and 6 bases, in that order; junction bases with no gene match: 2. This sequence was found in a girl under 18 with multiple sclerosis. Sample: blood. The V call is TRBV27, the J call TRBJ2-1; 12 bases agree with TRBD2. CDR3 amino acids: CASSLKGLAGNEQFF. CDR3 sequence (DNA): TGTGCCAGCAGTTTAAAGGGACTAGCGGGCAATGAGCAGTTCTTC.